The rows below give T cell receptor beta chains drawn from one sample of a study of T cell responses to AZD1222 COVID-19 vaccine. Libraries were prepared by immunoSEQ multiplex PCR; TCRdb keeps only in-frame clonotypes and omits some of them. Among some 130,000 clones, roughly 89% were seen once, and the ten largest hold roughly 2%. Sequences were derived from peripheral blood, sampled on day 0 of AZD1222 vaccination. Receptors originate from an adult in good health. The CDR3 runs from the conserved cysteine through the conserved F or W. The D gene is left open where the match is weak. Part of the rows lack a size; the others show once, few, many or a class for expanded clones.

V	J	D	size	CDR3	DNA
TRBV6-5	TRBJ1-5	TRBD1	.	CASATGFYQPQHF	TGTGCCAGCGCGACAGGGTTTTATCAGCCCCAGCATTTT
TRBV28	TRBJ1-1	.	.	CASSLLGATEAFF	TGTGCCAGCAGTTTACTTGGCGCCACTGAAGCTTTCTTT
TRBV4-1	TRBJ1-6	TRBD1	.	CASSHLDRDGGSPLHF	TGCGCCAGCAGCCACCTGGACAGGGACGGAGGATCACCCCTCCACTTT
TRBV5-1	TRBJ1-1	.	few	CASNYGRGTEAFF	TGCGCCAGCAATTACGGGCGGGGCACTGAAGCTTTCTTT
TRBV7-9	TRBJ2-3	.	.	CASERSRGTDTQYF	TGTGCCAGCGAGAGGAGTCGAGGCACAGATACGCAGTATTTT
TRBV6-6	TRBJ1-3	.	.	CASSWGEGNTIYF	TGTGCCAGCAGTTGGGGGGAGGGAAACACCATATATTTT
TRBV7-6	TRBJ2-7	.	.	CASSQLVDSYEQYF	TGTGCCAGCAGCCAACTCGTGGACAGCTACGAGCAGTACTTC
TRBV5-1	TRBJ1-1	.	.	CASCEGVYGTEAFF	TGCGCCAGCTGCGAGGGCGTGTATGGCACTGAAGCTTTCTTT
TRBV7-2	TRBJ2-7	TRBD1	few	CASSGSGQGEHEQYF	TGTGCCAGCAGCGGGTCGGGACAGGGGGAACACGAGCAGTACTTC
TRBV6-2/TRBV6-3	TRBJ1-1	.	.	CASSYRRGYTEAFF	TGTGCCAGCAGTTACCGCAGGGGATATACTGAAGCTTTCTTT
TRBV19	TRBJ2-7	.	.	CATSTGAGLSREQYF	TGTGCCACCTCCACCGGGGCAGGGCTTTCGCGTGAGCAGTACTTC
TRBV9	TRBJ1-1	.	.	CASSVAPYNTEAFF	TGTGCCAGCAGCGTAGCTCCATATAACACTGAAGCTTTCTTT
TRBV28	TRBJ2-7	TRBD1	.	CASSWTGGLSYEQYF	TGTGCCAGCAGTTGGACAGGGGGGCTATCCTACGAGCAGTACTTC
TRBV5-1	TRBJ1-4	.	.	CASSLVGDNEKLFF	TGCGCCAGCAGCTTGGTTGGGGATAATGAAAAACTGTTTTTT
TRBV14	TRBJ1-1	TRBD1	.	CASSSGQDTEAFF	TGTGCCAGCAGCTCTGGACAGGACACTGAAGCTTTCTTT
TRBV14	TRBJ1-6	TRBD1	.	CASSQDRGNSPLHF	TGTGCCAGCAGCCAAGACAGGGGGAATTCACCCCTCCACTTT
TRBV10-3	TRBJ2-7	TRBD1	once	CAISRLKGTAEYEQYF	TGTGCCATCAGCCGGTTAAAGGGGACAGCAGAATACGAGCAGTACTTC
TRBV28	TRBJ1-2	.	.	CASSFPPRGYTF	TGTGCCAGCAGTTTTCCCCCAAGGGGCTACACCTTC
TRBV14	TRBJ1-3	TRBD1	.	CASSQGRGQGRSGNTIYF	TGTGCCAGCAGCCAAGGGCGAGGACAGGGCCGCTCTGGAAACACCATATATTTT
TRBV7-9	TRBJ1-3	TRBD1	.	CASSLQMGQGFSSGNTIYF	TGTGCCAGCAGCTTACAGATGGGACAGGGGTTCTCCTCTGGAAACACCATATATTTT
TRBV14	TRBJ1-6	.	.	CASSQDLQGLNSPLHF	TGTGCCAGCAGCCAAGATCTTCAGGGTTTGAATTCACCCCTCCACTTT
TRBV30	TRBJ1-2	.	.	CAWRETGYGYTF	TGTGCCTGGAGGGAAACCGGTTATGGCTACACCTTC
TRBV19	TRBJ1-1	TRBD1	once	CASSDRAMNTEAFF	TGTGCCAGTTCTGACAGGGCTATGAACACTGAAGCTTTCTTT
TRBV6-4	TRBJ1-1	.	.	CASSRDGSTEAFF	TGTGCCAGCAGTAGGGACGGATCCACTGAAGCTTTCTTT
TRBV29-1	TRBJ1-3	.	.	CSVENQSSGNTIYF	TGCAGCGTTGAAAATCAGAGCTCTGGAAACACCATATATTTT